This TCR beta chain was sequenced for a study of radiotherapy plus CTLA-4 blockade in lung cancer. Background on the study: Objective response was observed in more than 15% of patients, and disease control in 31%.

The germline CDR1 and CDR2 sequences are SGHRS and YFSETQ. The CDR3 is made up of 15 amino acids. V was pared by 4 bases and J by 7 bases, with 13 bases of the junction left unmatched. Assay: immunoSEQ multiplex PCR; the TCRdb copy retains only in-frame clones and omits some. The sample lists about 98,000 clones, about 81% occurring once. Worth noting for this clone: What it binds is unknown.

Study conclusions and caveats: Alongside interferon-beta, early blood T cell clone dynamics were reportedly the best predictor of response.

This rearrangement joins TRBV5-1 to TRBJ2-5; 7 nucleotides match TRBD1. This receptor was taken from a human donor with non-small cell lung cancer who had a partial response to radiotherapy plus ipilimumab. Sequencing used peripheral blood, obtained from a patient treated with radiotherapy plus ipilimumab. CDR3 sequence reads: CASSASTGPQGTQYF. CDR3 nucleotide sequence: TGCGCCAGCAGCGCATCGACAGGGCCCCAGGGGACCCAGTACTTC.